This T cell receptor beta chain was identified during a study of blood T cell repertoires in COVID-19. At the level of the study: Sites in the United States, Italy and Spain provided acute and convalescent COVID-19 samples.

The CDR3 loop spans 14 amino acids. V lost 0 bases and J lost 7, with 13 bases in between. Germline V gene sequence: CDR1 SGHRS, CDR2 YFSETQ. Clinical history as reported by participants underpinned cohort assignment. Someone with COVID-19 had been met by exposed participants within 2 weeks before study entry. Per the original methods: It was from reference gene primer amplification that nucleated cell counts were estimated. The assay was immunoSEQ multiplex PCR, and TCRdb's table has in-frame clones only and misses some. V and J calls and clone size come straight from that table; D and trimming were deduced from the DNA. Altogether roughly 61,000 clones are present, roughly two thirds being singletons, with the ten largest covering about half.

This receptor was taken from a woman aged 60-75 years who had been exposed to COVID-19. The specimen sequenced was PBMCs or T cells enriched from blood (not recorded which). The gene calls are TRBV5-1 and TRBJ1-2; no firm D call. The CDR3 spells CASSLAPGIVGYTF. The CDR3 bases are TGCGCCAGCAGCTTGGCGCCCGGGATTGTTGGCTACACCTTC.